This T cell receptor (beta chain) was sequenced during a study of OX40 agonist ivuxolimab in advanced cancers. Study overall: Therapy given before enrollment (anti-PD-1, anti-PD-L1 or anti-CTLA-4) was allowed, and 40% had some.

This clone was observed a single time. V gave up 6 bases and J gave up 6 bases; unmatched junction bases: 10. Looked up from germline, CDR1 is MGHDK and CDR2 is SYGVNS. The CDR3 extends over 15 amino acids. TCRdb keeps only in-frame clones here, not all; method: immunoSEQ multiplex PCR. The sample shows approximately 80,000 clones, roughly 85% of them seen only once. This sequence was found in an adult with an advanced solid tumor such as melanoma, head and neck, liver or kidney cancer. The gene calls are TRBV25-1 and TRBJ1-5, with TRBD1 identical over 8 bases. This specimen was CD4+ or CD8+ T cells sorted from blood, taken in a trial of the OX40 agonist ivuxolimab. This CDR3 reads CASRTRDRRGQPQHF. As DNA, the CDR3 is TGTGCCAGCAGAACCCGGGACAGGAGAGGTCAGCCCCAGCATTTT.